The count of the clone carrying this T cell receptor (beta chain) is one. The antigen is unknown. This record comes from a study of graft-versus-host responses after intestinal transplantation. General observations from the study: GvH clones surfaced in recipient marrow, some emerging earlier in ileum or blood. The study found high graft-versus-host to host-versus-graft clonal ratios in allografts of patients with graft-donor T cell macrochimerism.

This CDR3 comprises 15 residues. Germline V gives CDR1 MDHEN, CDR2 SYDVKM. V was pared by 1 base and J by 5 bases, with 3 bases of the junction left unmatched. Generated by immunoSEQ multiplex PCR, the TCRdb table keeps only in-frame clones and is missing some. The table includes roughly 98,000 clones, 90% to 95% detected once. Sequenced material: unstimulated CD8+ T cells sorted from spleen or lymph node cells, taken before transplant. The J gene is TRBJ2-1, the V gene TRBV28; 9 positions agree with TRBD1. The sequence was obtained from a human donor who was the organ donor for an intestinal transplant. CDR3 region: CASSLLTGGNNEQFF. In DNA form, the CDR3 reads TGTGCCAGCAGTTTATTGACAGGGGGTAACAATGAGCAGTTCTTC.